These T cell receptor beta chains were read from a single sample in a study of T cells in localized non-small cell lung cancer. Only in-frame clones appear in the TCRdb table, and some are missing; sequencing was by immunoSEQ multiplex PCR. The profile shows roughly 35,000 clones, 92% of them singletons. This sample comprised peripheral blood, obtained before any cancer treatment. The receptor set was obtained from a female donor at least 60 years old with stage I lung adenocarcinoma. Both conserved end residues are part of each CDR3. Fields, in order: J gene, V gene, CDR3 protein.

TRBJ1-2 | TRBV2 | CASSEGIGDGYTF
TRBJ2-4 | TRBV19 | CASSPETGPLAKNIQYF
TRBJ2-7 | TRBV20-1 | CSSRTGYEQYF
TRBJ1-1 | TRBV5-4 | CASSFLDRANTEAFF
TRBJ2-1 | TRBV7-9 | CASSERQNNEQFF
TRBJ1-2 | TRBV9 | CASSVGQGPYGYTF
TRBJ1-1 | TRBV11-2 | CASSPRWEGTEAFF
TRBJ1-5 | TRBV28 | CASTPGTWGQPQHF
TRBJ1-6 | TRBV5-4 | CASSLMGFGSPLHF
TRBJ1-5 | TRBV14 | CASSQGINQPQHF
TRBJ2-5 | TRBV15 | CATSREHTETQYF
TRBJ2-2 | TRBV25-1 | CATSWGGRGELFF
TRBJ2-7 | TRBV7-7 | CASRCFSARNYEQYF
TRBJ2-2 | TRBV10-3 | CAISESGAGGSTGELFF
TRBJ1-4 | TRBV9 | CASSVDTTNEKLFF
TRBJ1-6 | TRBV27 | CASRFTGENSPLHF
TRBJ1-6 | TRBV19 | CASSMETARNSPLHF
TRBJ2-7 | TRBV25-1 | CASSVAGGPYEQYF
TRBJ2-1 | TRBV6-5 | CASSYSTPGSYNEQFF
TRBJ2-2 | TRBV6-1 | CASNRGVGELFF
TRBJ2-1 | TRBV30 | CAWSVQGYNEQFF
TRBJ2-7 | TRBV6-4 | CASSASDSYEQYF
TRBJ2-3 | TRBV5-1 | CASSFMTVSTDTQYF
TRBJ1-2 | TRBV4-1 | CASSQEEDRATGYTF
TRBJ2-7 | TRBV30 | CAWSHLGQNSYEQYF
TRBJ1-6 | TRBV11-3 | CASSLDRTSPLHF
TRBJ1-1 | TRBV7-2 | CASSLGRNTEAFF
TRBJ1-2 | TRBV7-8 | CASSTTGTAWGYTF
TRBJ2-7 | TRBV10-1 | CASSESLAGAYEQYF
TRBJ2-3 | TRBV5-1 | CASSPDGGETDTQYF
TRBJ2-1 | TRBV9 | CASSVGRGPGSNEQFF
TRBJ1-4 | TRBV11-2 | CASSLDPTAEKLFF
TRBJ2-7 | TRBV5-6 | CASSLPGQGVPYEQYF
TRBJ2-7 | TRBV6-1 | CASTWGSISYEQYF
TRBJ1-2 | TRBV5-1 | CASSLDGTAAAGYGYTF
TRBJ1-1 | TRBV7-2 | CASSLGLTGAGAFF
TRBJ2-5 | TRBV30 | CAFLTGEAKTQYF
TRBJ2-7 | TRBV6-1 | CASSEGWHTYEQYF
TRBJ1-1 | TRBV6-5 | CASSYSAVSYTEAFF
TRBJ2-7 | TRBV7-2 | CASSVMGGHEQYF
TRBJ2-1 | TRBV5-1 | CASSLPQTGFGNEQFF
TRBJ1-1 | TRBV30 | CAWSLRQGRMVNTEAFF
TRBJ1-6 | TRBV7-9 | CASSSWGGADSPLHF
TRBJ1-2 | TRBV7-9 | CASSLDGAGDGYTF
TRBJ1-5 | TRBV21-1 | CASSIGEDPYQPQHF
TRBJ1-1 | TRBV5-1 | CASSFDRGGTEAFF
TRBJ2-1 | TRBV9 | CASSAGGTGSLDEQFF
TRBJ1-1 | TRBV29-1 | CSVDPGTSTEAFF
TRBJ1-6 | TRBV5-4 | CASSLGGRGHSSYNSPLHF
TRBJ1-6 | TRBV6-1 | CASTGELPPLHF
TRBJ1-2 | TRBV4-3 | CASSQDGDSYGYTF
TRBJ1-2 | TRBV2 | CASTPGGTVYGYTF
TRBJ2-3 | TRBV7-2 | CASSFRGSDTQYF
TRBJ2-7 | TRBV10-2 | CASRTAGAYEQYF
TRBJ1-2 | TRBV2 | CASSSRQGNGYTF
TRBJ1-1 | TRBV10-3 | CAISERLTGQTNTEAFF
TRBJ2-1 | TRBV28 | CASSLRENEQFF
TRBJ1-1 | TRBV7-9 | CASSLGNPNTEAFF
TRBJ1-6 | TRBV30 | CAMPGTGDSPLHF